The sequence of this TCR beta chain was determined in a study of T cells in Graves' hyperthyroidism and ophthalmopathy. V dropped 0 bases and J dropped 6; count of bases not matched to a gene: 10. This CDR3 has 17 residues. Amplification targeted TCR beta CDR3 regions from RNA transcripts. When the TCR CDR3 underwent first-round RT-PCR, the HTBI primer set was used. A single record per CDR3 protein comes from TCRdb applying MiXCR to the multiplex PCR reads. Of around 420,000 distinct CDR3 sequences listed, more than 15% are singletons. The sequence derives from a woman under 30 with Graves' hyperthyroidism. The chain joins TRBV12-3 or TRBV12-4 to TRBJ2-2, with 7 positions matching TRBD2. The sequencing sample was made of blood. The CDR3 spells CASSLAPPLGGPGELFF. The CDR3 bases are TGTGCCAGCAGTTTAGCCCCCCCTCTGGGAGGGCCCGGGGAGCTGTTTTTT.